This is a list of T cell receptor beta chains from one sample in a study of T cells after yellow fever vaccination. TCRdb re-derived calls from the 5' RACE reads in MiXCR, one entry per CDR3 protein. This table has under 350,000 distinct CDR3 sequences, roughly 4.3% appearing once. The source material was PBMCs, sampled 5 days after the yellow fever booster vaccination. Every receptor here comes from a man aged 18 to 29 who received the YFV17D yellow fever vaccine. CDR3s include the opening cysteine and the closing phenylalanine or tryptophan. The D gene is left open where the match is weak. Only part of the rows carry a size: once, few, many, or a class if the clone is expanded.

- | TRBJ1-4 | TRBV27 | TRBD1 | CASSFKDRRYGEKLFF | TGTGCCAGCAGTTTCAAGGACAGGCGTTATGGGGAAAAACTGTTTTTT
- | TRBJ2-4 | TRBV7-2 | - | CASSLGPLNIQYF | TGTGCCAGCAGCTTGGGGCCACTAAACATTCAGTACTTC
few | TRBJ2-5 | TRBV5-1 | - | CASSLMSQETQYF | TGCGCCAGCAGCTTGATGTCTCAAGAGACCCAGTACTTC
many | TRBJ2-7 | TRBV7-9 | - | CASTRLTREQYF | TGTGCCAGCACCCGACTTACGAGGGAGCAGTACTTC
- | TRBJ2-3 | TRBV29-1 | TRBD2 | CSAVGGGVATTDTQYF | TGCAGCGCTGTGGGGGGGGGGGTCGCCACCACAGATACGCAGTATTTT
many | TRBJ2-5 | TRBV7-3 | - | CASSLINQETQYF | TGTGCCAGCAGCTTAATCAACCAAGAGACCCAGTACTTC
- | TRBJ2-1 | TRBV20-1 | TRBD1 | CSARSTGWDNEQFF | TGCAGTGCTCGATCGACAGGGTGGGACAATGAGCAGTTCTTC
many | TRBJ2-2 | TRBV7-7 | TRBD1 | CASSQKPRNYRGPGTGELFF | TGTGCTAGCAGCCAGAAACCCCGAAACTACAGGGGGCCGGGCACCGGGGAGCTGTTTTTT
few | TRBJ2-1 | TRBV7-8 | TRBD2 | CASSPWTSGGLDEQFF | TGTGCCAGCAGCCCCTGGACTAGCGGGGGGCTGGATGAGCAGTTCTTC
few | TRBJ2-2 | TRBV18 | TRBD1 | CASSPETGTGELFF | TGTGCCAGCTCACCAGAGACAGGGACCGGGGAGCTGTTTTTT
- | TRBJ2-3 | TRBV3-1 | TRBD2 | CSSSRGTSGTDTQYF | TGTTCCAGCAGCCGCGGGACTAGCGGCACAGATACGCAGTATTTT
few | TRBJ2-7 | TRBV10-1 | TRBD1 | CASSENRGPYEQYF | TGCGCCAGCAGTGAGAACAGGGGGCCCTACGAGCAGTACTTC
few | TRBJ2-5 | TRBV29-1 | TRBD1 | CSAGQDKETQYF | TGCAGCGCCGGACAGGATAAAGAGACCCAGTACTTC
- | TRBJ1-2 | TRBV29-1 | - | CSVTPGSEQYGYTF | TGCAGCGTGACCCCTGGCAGCGAACAATATGGCTACACCTTC
many | TRBJ2-4 | TRBV20-1 | - | CSARAGTAKNIQYF | TGCAGTGCTAGAGCCGGGACAGCCAAAAACATTCAGTACTTC
few | TRBJ2-4 | TRBV19 | TRBD1 | CASSPRTGGSIQYF | TGTGCCAGTAGTCCCCGGACAGGGGGGAGCATTCAGTACTTC
- | TRBJ1-1 | TRBV20-1 | TRBD1 | CSARRTGLGAEAFF | TGCAGTGCTAGACGGACAGGCCTAGGGGCTGAAGCTTTCTTT
few | TRBJ2-2 | TRBV9 | - | CASSVDSGWTGELFF | TGTGCCAGCAGCGTTGACAGCGGATGGACCGGGGAGCTGTTTTTT
many | TRBJ1-2 | TRBV5-1 | - | CASRPSVVDGYTF | TGCGCCAGCAGACCCAGTGTGGTGGATGGCTACACCTTC
- | TRBJ2-7 | TRBV4-2 | - | CASSPRDGYSYEQYF | TGTGCCAGCAGCCCACGGGACGGATATTCCTACGAGCAGTACTTC
- | TRBJ1-1 | TRBV18 | TRBD1 | CASSDGQGRGAFF | TGTGCCAGCTCAGACGGACAGGGGAGGGGAGCTTTCTTT
many | TRBJ2-1 | TRBV7-3 | TRBD1 | CATRRGQGVDEQFF | TGTGCCACCAGACGGGGACAGGGGGTCGATGAGCAGTTCTTC
many | TRBJ2-7 | TRBV21-1 | - | CASSKDEGSYEQYF | TGTGCCAGCAGCAAGGACGAGGGCTCCTACGAGCAGTACTTC
few | TRBJ1-5 | TRBV19 | - | CASSLLVRGNQPQHF | TGTGCCAGTAGCCTGTTGGTCCGCGGCAATCAGCCCCAGCATTTT
few | TRBJ2-1 | TRBV27 | TRBD1 | CASSLWGTGTNEQFF | TGTGCCAGCAGTTTATGGGGGACAGGGACCAATGAGCAGTTCTTC
few | TRBJ1-3 | TRBV4-1 | TRBD1 | CASSQRDRAGNTIYF | TGCGCCAGCAGCCAGCGGGACAGGGCTGGAAACACCATATATTTT
few | TRBJ2-5 | TRBV5-1 | - | CASSWGATETQYF | TGCGCCAGCAGCTGGGGGGCCACGGAGACCCAGTACTTC
many | TRBJ2-2 | TRBV25-1 | - | CASSEWSAQGRELFF | TGTGCCAGCAGTGAATGGTCTGCCCAGGGAAGGGAGCTGTTTTTT
few | TRBJ2-1 | TRBV7-3 | - | CASSNNIGLGNEQFF | TGTGCCAGCAGCAATAACATCGGGTTGGGGAATGAGCAGTTCTTC
few | TRBJ2-5 | TRBV7-3 | - | CASRLKGDPQETQYF | TGTGCCAGCAGATTGAAGGGGGATCCACAAGAGACCCAGTACTTC
many | TRBJ1-1 | TRBV27 | - | CASSLGGAGTEAFF | TGTGCCAGCAGTTTAGGGGGGGCAGGCACTGAAGCTTTCTTT